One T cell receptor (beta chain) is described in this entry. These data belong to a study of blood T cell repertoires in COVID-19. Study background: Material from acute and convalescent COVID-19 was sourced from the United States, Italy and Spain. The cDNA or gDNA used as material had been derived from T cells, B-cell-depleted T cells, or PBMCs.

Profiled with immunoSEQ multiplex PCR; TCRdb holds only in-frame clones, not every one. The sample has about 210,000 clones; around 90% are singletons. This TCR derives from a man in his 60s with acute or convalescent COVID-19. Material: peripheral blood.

CDR3 loop: CASSPRLAGPTGELFF. The CDR3 bases are TGTGCCAGCAGCCCGCGGCTGGCGGGTCCCACCGGGGAGCTGTTTTTT. The chain uses TRBV9 and TRBJ2-2; perhaps TRBD2 as D (5 bases). Between the trimmed V and J ends, which lost 4 bases and 4 bases, there was a span of 17 bases. CDR1 is SGDLS and CDR2 is YYNGEE in the germline V gene. The CDR3 sequence is 16 residues long.